This TCR beta chain appears in the sequencing data of a study of shared clonotypes between healthy human individuals. Study-level results: Clonotype sharing among donors was thought likely to change with sequencing depth. Larger estimated richness was generally recorded for naive subsets relative to memory subsets.

The CDR3 contains 13 residues. J lost 3 bases, V lost 4 bases, and 3 bases had no gene match. The germline gives CDR1 SGDLS, CDR2 YYNGEE. Original processing methods: ImmunoSEQ junction-only sequences lacked quality scores, so their filtering differed. Here immunoSEQ multiplex PCR was the method, and the copy in TCRdb shows in-frame clones only, minus some. The DNA gave D and trimming, while V, J and clone size come from that table. The sample holds approximately 1.1 million clones, roughly 74% seen once. For this clone: Antigen: not known.

The chain combines TRBV9 with TRBJ2-5; 7 bases fit TRBD1. The sample consisted of memory CD4+ T cells from PBMCs. Noted subset: CD45RA-negative fraction. The source of this sequence is a man aged 18-30 years in good health. Some clones in this sample may be carry-over from other donors' samples. CDR3 protein: CASSRQGEETQYF. CDR3 sequence (DNA): TGTGCCAGCAGCAGACAGGGAGAAGAGACCCAGTACTTC.